This T cell receptor beta chain came from a study of Ad26.COV2.S vaccination and SARS-CoV-2 variants. TCRdb keeps only in-frame clones here, not all; method: immunoSEQ multiplex PCR. The table lists approximately 300,000 clones, approximately 86% of them singletons, with approximately 2% in the top ten. This CDR3 is built from 14 residues. From germline, CDR1 is SGHNT and CDR2 YENEEA. V dropped 6 bases and J dropped 2 bases, with 13 bases sitting between them. Study outcomes and limitations: Recipients of vaccine and of placebo showed similar breadth of their non-spike TCR repertoires.

A few counts support this clone. No antigen is known for it. Treatment defined: some 19 received Ad26.COV2.S at low or high dose, single or two shots; 5 received placebo; per-sample allocation not given. Collection of the samples took place on day 63 after the first injection of vaccine or placebo. The receptor was derived from a person between 18 and 65 years old who received the Ad26.COV2.S COVID-19 vaccine or a placebo. The rearrangement uses TRBV11-3 and TRBJ1-1; D ambiguous. The sequences come from peripheral blood, collected in a trial of Ad26.COV2.S vaccine versus placebo. CDR3 protein: CASSMLFLNTEAFF. As DNA, the CDR3 is TGTGCCAGCAGTATGTTGTTCCTTAACACTGAAGCTTTCTTT.